These 20 T cell receptor beta chains originate from one sample sequenced in a study of Graves' ophthalmopathy and Graves' hyperthyroidism. Amplification of TCR beta CDR3 regions used RNA transcripts. The authors performed first-round RT-PCR with HTBI primers and then a second-round multiplex PCR. TCRdb used MiXCR to reprocess the multiplex PCR reads, holding one entry per CDR3 protein. The table lists roughly 700,000 distinct CDR3 sequences, 35% to 50% of them singletons. Sequencing was performed on peripheral blood. Every receptor here comes from an adult man with Graves' ophthalmopathy.

This clonotype was counted ten times or more. The rearrangement uses TRBV29-1 and TRBJ2-7; 7 nucleotides line up with TRBD2. Germline V lookup: CDR1 SQVTM, CDR2 ANQGSEA. Trimming took 7 bases from V and 0 from J; bases not matched to a gene: 6. This CDR3 comprises 13 residues. The CDR3 DNA reads as TGCAGCGCTAGCGGAGGCAGCTCCTACGAGCAGTACTTC. Translated, it gives CSASGGSSYEQYF.

With regard to this clonotype: One end of the junction is discordant with germline, which a read error may explain. The chain has TRBV7-9 and TRBJ1-2, with D hard to call. CDR1 and CDR2 from the germline V gene are SEHNR and FQNEAQ (reference sequence). The CDR3 consists of 14 residues. CDR3 nucleotides: TGTGCCAGCAGCTTAGGGTCAATGGGTGATGGCCACACCTTC. Protein product: CASSLGSMGDGHTF. Together with reference TRBV7-9 and TRBJ1-2, the CDR3 gives the full variable domain: DTGVSQNPRHKITKRGQNVTFRCDPISEHNRLYWYRQTLGQGPEFLTYFQNEAQLEKSRLLSDRFSAERPKGSFSTLEIQRTEQGDSAMYLCASSLGSMGDGHTFGSGTRLTVV.

This clonotype was seen at least ten times. The chain employs TRBV19 and TRBJ1-2, with 10 bases fitting TRBD1. Germline CDR1 LNHDA, CDR2 SQIVND (reference sequence). V trimming: 5 bases; J trimming: 4 bases; junction bases outside the gene matches: 4. The CDR3 has 14 residues. CDR3 DNA sequence: TGTGCCAGTAGTCAGGACAGGGGGGTCTATGGCTACACCTTC. It encodes CASSQDRGVYGYTF.

This clonotype was seen just once. A single base separates this from a much larger clone, so it may be a read error. This chain joins TRBV29-1 and TRBJ1-3, with D uncertain. The germline V gene encodes CDR1 SQVTM and CDR2 ANQGSEA. Trimming took 2 bases from V and 0 from J, leaving 8 bases between them. The length of the CDR3 is 14 residues. In nucleotides, the CDR3 is TGCAGCGTTGAAAAGAGGAGCTCTGGAAACACCATATATTTT. This encodes CSVEKRSSGNTIYF.

This clonotype was observed a handful of times. The V and J genes are TRBV10-3 and TRBJ2-3; a possible D gene is TRBD2 (6 bases). The CDR3 contains 18 residues. CDR1 and CDR2 (germline): ENHRY, SYGVKD. V was cut by 0 bases and J by 2 bases, with 18 bases left in between. The CDR3 region has the DNA TGTGCCATCAGTGAGTCGGCTGGGGGGTCGCTAAACACAGATACGCAGTATTTT. This sequence encodes CAISESAGGSLNTDTQYF.

This sequence joins TRBV15 and TRBJ2-3; D remains unclear. The CDR3 runs 13 residues. V lost 2 bases, J lost 1 base, and 4 bases lay in between. CDR1 and CDR2 (germline): LNHNV, YYDKDF (reference sequence). The CDR3 DNA is TGTGCCACCAGCAGATATGGCACAGATACGCAGTATTTT. It yields the protein CATSRYGTDTQYF.

The chain couples TRBV19 to TRBJ1-1; D possibly corresponds to TRBD1 (5 bases). Per germline, CDR1 LNHDA and CDR2 SQIVND (reference sequence). Trimming removed 6 bases from V and 4 bases from J, with 21 bases in between. The CDR3 sequence is 16 residues long. In DNA, the CDR3 is TGTGCCAGTAGATATGCTTTTGGGGGGATCGGCACTGAAGCTTTCTTT. Protein: CASRYAFGGIGTEAFF. Looking up the rest from reference TRBV19 and TRBJ1-1 gives the full variable domain: DGGITQSPKYLFRKEGQNVTLSCEQNLNHDAMYWYRQDPGQGLRLIYYSQIVNDFQKGDIAEGYSVSREKKESFPLTVTSAQKNPTAFYLCASRYAFGGIGTEAFFGQGTRLTVV.

This clonotype was recorded a few times. The rearrangement joins TRBV20-1 to TRBJ1-6; unclear D gene. Trimming cost V 7 bases and J 9 bases, with 25 bases left between them. This CDR3 region has 16 residues. Germline V gene sequence: CDR1 DFQATT, CDR2 SNEGSKA (reference sequence). The CDR3 here is CSVPPLGGIGGSPLHF. The CDR3, as DNA: TGCAGTGTTCCGCCCCTGGGAGGGATCGGCGGTTCACCCCTCCACTTT.

This chain joins TRBV2 and TRBJ1-5; 12 positions agree with TRBD1. The germline V gene has CDR1 SNHLY and CDR2 FYNNEI. The CDR3 totals 18 residues. V shed 3 bases, J shed 0 bases, and the junction held 6 bases outside the gene matches. The CDR3 DNA is TGTGCCAGCAGTGATCCGGGACAGGGGGCGTATAGCAATCAGCCCCAGCATTTT. Protein product: CASSDPGQGAYSNQPQHF.

On this clonotype: It is likely a read error, because the conserved phenylalanine at the end of the CDR3 is missing. The DNA is omitted, as the CDR3 cannot be located on it reliably, and the CDR3 follows TCRdb's listing. The CDR3 sequence: CATSARTGGFS. The rearrangement uses TRBV15 and TRBJ1-1; no check of the table's D call, TRBD1, against the DNA was made. Germline V CDR1 and CDR2: LNHNV, YYDKDF (reference sequence). The CDR3 length is 11 residues, termini included.

The V and J genes are TRBV5-4 and TRBJ2-7; D possibly uses TRBD1 or TRBD2 (7 bases each). Germline CDR1 reads SGHNT; CDR2 reads YYREEE (reference sequence). V lost 4 bases and J lost 3, with 17 bases in between. The CDR3 is 15 amino acids. CDR3 coding DNA: TGTGCCAGCAGCACGCCCGACAGGGAGGGCTACGAGCAGTACTTC. Protein: CASSTPDREGYEQYF.

On this clonotype: The junction departs from the called germline gene at one end, perhaps through a read error. The rearrangement uses TRBV20-1 and TRBJ2-7, with D possibly being TRBD1 or TRBD2 (5 bases each). Germline loops: CDR1 DFQATT, CDR2 SNEGSKA (reference sequence). CDR3 size: 12 residues. CDR3 nucleotides: TGCAGTGCTAGGGGCAGGGAGTGGGTCAGAGGCTTC. Encoded protein: CSARGREWVRGF.

This clonotype came up many times. The chain is built from TRBV10-3 and TRBJ2-7; 9 bases align to TRBD1. The V and J ends lost 10 bases and 2 bases, in that order; junction bases with no gene match: 9. This CDR3 has 14 amino acids. The germline V gene has CDR1 ENHRY and CDR2 SYGVKD. CDR3 nucleotide sequence: TGTGCCACCCGGGGGGACAGGGACACCTACGAGCAGTACTTC. It translates to CATRGDRDTYEQYF.

This clonotype appeared a single time. This chain links TRBV9 with TRBJ2-7, with TRBD1 identical over 7 bases. V gave up 5 bases and J gave up 7 bases; unmatched junction bases: 9. CDR3 size: 13 residues. Germline CDR1 reads SGDLS; CDR2 reads YYNGEE. CDR3 sequence reads: CASSSPDRREQYF. The CDR3 DNA follows: TGTGCCAGCAGTTCACCGGACAGGAGGGAGCAGTACTTC.

This clonotype was seen repeatedly, ten times or more. The V gene is TRBV10-3, the J gene TRBJ2-7; D not certain. CDR3 size: 14 residues. Trimming cost V 3 bases and J 2 bases, with 11 bases left between them. Germline CDR1 reads ENHRY; CDR2 reads SYGVKD. As DNA, the CDR3 is TGTGCCATCAGTGATAACACCAGGACCTACGAGCAGTACTTC. It encodes CAISDNTRTYEQYF.

The genes are TRBV2 and TRBJ1-2; no clear D. Between the trimmed V and J ends, which lost 2 bases and 4 bases, there was a span of 8 bases. The CDR3 length is 13 residues. Germline assignment: CDR1 SNHLY and CDR2 FYNNEI. CDR3 nucleotides: TGTGCCAGCAGTGAATGGGATGGCTATGGCTACACCTTC. Its protein product is CASSEWDGYGYTF.

The sample holds a few counts of this clonotype. The V gene is TRBV12-3 or TRBV12-4, the J gene TRBJ2-7; tentatively, D is TRBD1 (6 bases). V was trimmed by 7 bases and J by 2 bases, leaving 15 bases between them. The CDR3 spans 14 residues. In DNA, the CDR3 is TGTGCCAGCACTCCCAGGGGTTGGCCCTACGAGCAGTACTTC. Encoded protein: CASTPRGWPYEQYF.

The rearrangement joins TRBV24-1 to TRBJ2-7, with D unclear. The J call may not be correct, given that the DNA end is closer to TRBJ2-1. In germline, CDR1 is KGHDR, CDR2 SFDVKD. The CDR3 is made up of 15 amino acids. CDR3 DNA: TGTGCCACCCTATTCTACAAACGTGCCTACAATGAGCAGTTCTTC. It is translated as CATLFYKRAYNEQFF.

V usage is TRBV7-9 and J usage is TRBJ1-1; TRBD1 matches 8 bases. The CDR3 is made up of 14 amino acids. J gave up 1 base and V 5 bases, and 3 bases lay outside the gene matches. The germline V gene has CDR1 SEHNR and CDR2 FQNEAQ (reference sequence). CDR3 bases: TGTGCCAGCAGCGAGGACAGGGAGAACACTGAAGCTTTCTTT. Translated: CASSEDRENTEAFF. Supplemented by reference TRBV7-9 and TRBJ1-1, the full variable domain reads DTGVSQNPRHKITKRGQNVTFRCDPISEHNRLYWYRQTLGQGPEFLTYFQNEAQLEKSRLLSDRFSAERPKGSFSTLEIQRTEQGDSAMYLCASSEDRENTEAFFGQGTRLTVV.

The table lists this clonotype with many counts. The V gene is TRBV29-1, the J gene TRBJ2-7, with TRBD1 matching 9 bases. J lost 5 bases, V lost 7 bases, and 9 bases had no gene match. Germline CDR1 reads SQVTM; CDR2 reads ANQGSEA. This CDR3 region has 13 residues. The chain's CDR3 is CSGGQGLVNEQYF. The CDR3 coding sequence is TGCAGCGGGGGACAGGGACTGGTGAACGAGCAGTACTTC.